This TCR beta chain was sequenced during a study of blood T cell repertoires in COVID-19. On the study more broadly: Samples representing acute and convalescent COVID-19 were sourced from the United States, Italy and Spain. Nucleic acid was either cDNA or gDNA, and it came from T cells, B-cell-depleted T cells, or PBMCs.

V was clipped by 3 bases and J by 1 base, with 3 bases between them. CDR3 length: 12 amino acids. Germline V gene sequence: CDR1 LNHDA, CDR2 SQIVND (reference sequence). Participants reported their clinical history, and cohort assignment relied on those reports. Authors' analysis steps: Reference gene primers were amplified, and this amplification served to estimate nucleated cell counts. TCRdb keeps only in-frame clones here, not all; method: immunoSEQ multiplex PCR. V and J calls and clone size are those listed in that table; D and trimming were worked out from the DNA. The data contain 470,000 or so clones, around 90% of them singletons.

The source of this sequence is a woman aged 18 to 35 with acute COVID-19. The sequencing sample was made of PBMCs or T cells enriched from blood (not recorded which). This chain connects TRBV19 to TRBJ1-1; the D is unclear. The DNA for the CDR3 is TGTGCCAGTAGTATGAGGAACACTGAAGCTTTCTTT. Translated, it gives CASSMRNTEAFF.